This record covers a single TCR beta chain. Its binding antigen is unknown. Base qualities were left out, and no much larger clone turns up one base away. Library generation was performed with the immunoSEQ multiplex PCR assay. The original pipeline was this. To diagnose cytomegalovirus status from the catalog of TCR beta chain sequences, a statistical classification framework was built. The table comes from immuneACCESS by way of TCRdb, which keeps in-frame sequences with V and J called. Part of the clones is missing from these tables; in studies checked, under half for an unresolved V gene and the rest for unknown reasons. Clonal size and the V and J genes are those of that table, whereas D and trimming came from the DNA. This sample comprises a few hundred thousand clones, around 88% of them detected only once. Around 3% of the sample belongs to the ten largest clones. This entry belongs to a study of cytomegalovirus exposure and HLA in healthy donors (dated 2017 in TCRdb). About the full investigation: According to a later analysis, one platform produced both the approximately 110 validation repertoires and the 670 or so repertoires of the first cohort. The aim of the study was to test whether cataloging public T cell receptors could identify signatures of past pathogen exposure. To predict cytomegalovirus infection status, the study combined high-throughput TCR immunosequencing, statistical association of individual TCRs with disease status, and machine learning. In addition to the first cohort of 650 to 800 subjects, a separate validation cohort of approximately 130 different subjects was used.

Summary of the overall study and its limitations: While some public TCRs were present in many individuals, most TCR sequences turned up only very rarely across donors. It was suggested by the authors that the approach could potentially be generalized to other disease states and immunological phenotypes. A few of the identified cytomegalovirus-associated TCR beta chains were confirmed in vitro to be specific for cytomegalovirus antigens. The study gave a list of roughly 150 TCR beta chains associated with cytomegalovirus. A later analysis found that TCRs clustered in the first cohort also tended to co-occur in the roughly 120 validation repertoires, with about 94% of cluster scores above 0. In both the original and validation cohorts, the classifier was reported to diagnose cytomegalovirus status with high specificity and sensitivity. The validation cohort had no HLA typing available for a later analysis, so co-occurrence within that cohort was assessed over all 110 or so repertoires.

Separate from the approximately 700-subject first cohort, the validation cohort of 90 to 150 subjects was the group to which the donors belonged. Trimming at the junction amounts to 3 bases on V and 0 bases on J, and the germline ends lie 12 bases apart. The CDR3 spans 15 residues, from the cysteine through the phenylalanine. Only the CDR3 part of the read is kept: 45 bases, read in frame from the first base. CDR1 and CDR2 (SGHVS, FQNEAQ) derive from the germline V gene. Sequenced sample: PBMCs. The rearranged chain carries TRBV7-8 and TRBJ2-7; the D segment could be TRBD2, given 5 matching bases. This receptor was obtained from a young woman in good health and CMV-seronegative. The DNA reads TGTGCCAGCAGCTTCGAGCGGCATAGCTCCTACGAGCAGTACTTC. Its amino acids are CASSFERHSSYEQYF.